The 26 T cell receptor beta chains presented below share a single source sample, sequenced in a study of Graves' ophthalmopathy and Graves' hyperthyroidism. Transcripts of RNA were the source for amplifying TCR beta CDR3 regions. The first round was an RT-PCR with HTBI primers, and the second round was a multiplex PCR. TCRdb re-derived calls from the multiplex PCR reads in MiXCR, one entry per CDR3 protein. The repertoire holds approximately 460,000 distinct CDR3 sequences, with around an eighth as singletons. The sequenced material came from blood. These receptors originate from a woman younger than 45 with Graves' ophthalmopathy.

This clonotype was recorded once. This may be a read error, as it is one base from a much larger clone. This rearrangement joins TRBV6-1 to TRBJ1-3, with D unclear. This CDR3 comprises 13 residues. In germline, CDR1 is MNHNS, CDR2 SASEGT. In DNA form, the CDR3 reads TGTGCCAGCAGTCGGGCTGTCGGAAACACCATGTATTTT. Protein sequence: CASSRAVGNTMYF.

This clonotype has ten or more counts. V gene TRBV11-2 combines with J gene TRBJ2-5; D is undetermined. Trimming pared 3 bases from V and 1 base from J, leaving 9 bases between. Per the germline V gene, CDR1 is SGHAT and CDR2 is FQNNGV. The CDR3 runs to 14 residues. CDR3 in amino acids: CASSLYRSQETQYF. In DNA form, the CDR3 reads TGTGCCAGCAGCTTGTATCGCAGCCAAGAGACCCAGTACTTC.

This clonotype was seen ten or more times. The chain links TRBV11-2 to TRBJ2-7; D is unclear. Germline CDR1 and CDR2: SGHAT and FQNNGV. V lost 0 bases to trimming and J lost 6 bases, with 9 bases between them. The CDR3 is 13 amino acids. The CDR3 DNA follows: TGTGCCAGCAGCTTAGATCATTGGAGCGAGCAGTACTTC. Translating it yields CASSLDHWSEQYF.

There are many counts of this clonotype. The CDR3: CASSLTGEAKTQYF. The CDR3 bases are TGTGCCAGCAGTTTGACAGGGGAAGCGAAGACCCAGTACTTC. The chain links TRBV6-5 to TRBJ2-5, with 8 positions matching TRBD1. The CDR3 is 14 amino acids. After removal of 4 bases from V and 6 bases from J, the junction contained 7 bases not matched to a gene. CDR1 and CDR2 (germline): MNHEY, SVGAGI.

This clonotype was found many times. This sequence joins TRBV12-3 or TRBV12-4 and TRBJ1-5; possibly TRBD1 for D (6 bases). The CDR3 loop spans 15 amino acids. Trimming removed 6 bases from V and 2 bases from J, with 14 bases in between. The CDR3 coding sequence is TGTGCCAGCAGAAAGATGGGGGCAGGCAATCAGCCCCAGCATTTT. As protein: CASRKMGAGNQPQHF.

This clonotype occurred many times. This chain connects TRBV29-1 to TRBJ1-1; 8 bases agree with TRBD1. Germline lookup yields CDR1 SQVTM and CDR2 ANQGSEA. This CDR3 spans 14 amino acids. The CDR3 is CNAYRQGLNTEAFF. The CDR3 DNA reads TGCAACGCCTATCGACAGGGGCTGAACACTGAAGCTTTCTTT.

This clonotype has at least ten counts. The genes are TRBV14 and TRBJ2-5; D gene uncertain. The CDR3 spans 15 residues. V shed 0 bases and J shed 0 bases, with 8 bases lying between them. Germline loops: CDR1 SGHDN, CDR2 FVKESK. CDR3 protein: CASSQEANYQETQYF. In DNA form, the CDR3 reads TGTGCCAGCAGCCAAGAAGCGAACTACCAAGAGACCCAGTACTTC.

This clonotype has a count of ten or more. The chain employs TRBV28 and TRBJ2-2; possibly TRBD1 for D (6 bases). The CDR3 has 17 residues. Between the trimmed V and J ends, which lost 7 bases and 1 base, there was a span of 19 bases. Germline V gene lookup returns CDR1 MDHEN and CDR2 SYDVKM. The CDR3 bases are TGTGCCAGCAAAAAATGGGGACAAATCGTGAACACCGGGGAGCTGTTTTTT. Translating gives CASKKWGQIVNTGELFF.

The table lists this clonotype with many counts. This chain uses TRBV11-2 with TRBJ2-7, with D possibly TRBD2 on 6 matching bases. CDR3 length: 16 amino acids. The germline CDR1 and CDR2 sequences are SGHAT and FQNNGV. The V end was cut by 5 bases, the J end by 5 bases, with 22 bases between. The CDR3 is CASSLPRAGGGDEQYF. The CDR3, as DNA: TGTGCCAGCAGCCTCCCTCGGGCCGGGGGTGGCGACGAGCAGTACTTC. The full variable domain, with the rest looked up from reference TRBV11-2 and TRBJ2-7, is EAGVAQSPRYKIIEKRQSVAFWCNPISGHATLYWYQQILGQGPKLLIQFQNNGVVDDSQLPKDRFSAERLKGVDSTLKIQPAKLEDSAVYLCASSLPRAGGGDEQYFGPGTRLTVT.

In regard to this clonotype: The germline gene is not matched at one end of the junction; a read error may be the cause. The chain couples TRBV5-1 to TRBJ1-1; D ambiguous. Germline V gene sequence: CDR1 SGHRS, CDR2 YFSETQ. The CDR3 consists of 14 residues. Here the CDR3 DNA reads TGCGCCAGCTGCTTGGTGCCTCCGAACACTGAAGCTTTCTTT. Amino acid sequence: CASCLVPPNTEAFF. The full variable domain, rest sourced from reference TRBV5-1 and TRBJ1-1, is KAGVTQTPRYLIKTRGQQVTLSCSPISGHRSVSWYQQTPGQGLQFLFEYFSETQRNKGNFPGRFSGRQFSNSRSEMNVSTLELGDSALYLCASCLVPPNTEAFFGQGTRLTVV.

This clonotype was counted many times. The CDR3 sequence: CASSAYIGAPTEAFF. The CDR3 nucleotides read TGTGCCAGTAGTGCTTATATTGGGGCTCCCACTGAAGCTTTCTTT. The J gene is TRBJ1-1, the V gene TRBV19; D might be TRBD1 (5 bases). Per the germline V gene, CDR1 is LNHDA and CDR2 is SQIVND (reference sequence). V shed 5 bases and J shed 4 bases, with 17 bases lying between them. This CDR3 contains 15 residues.

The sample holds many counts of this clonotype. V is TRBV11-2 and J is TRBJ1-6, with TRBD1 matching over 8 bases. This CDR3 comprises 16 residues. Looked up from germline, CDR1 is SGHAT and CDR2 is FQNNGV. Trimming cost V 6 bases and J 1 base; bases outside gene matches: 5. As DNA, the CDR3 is TGTGCCAGCAGTCCAGGGGGCCAGTCCTATAATTCACCCCTCCACTTT. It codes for CASSPGGQSYNSPLHF. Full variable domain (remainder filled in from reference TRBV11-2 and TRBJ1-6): EAGVAQSPRYKIIEKRQSVAFWCNPISGHATLYWYQQILGQGPKLLIQFQNNGVVDDSQLPKDRFSAERLKGVDSTLKIQPAKLEDSAVYLCASSPGGQSYNSPLHFGNGTRLTVT.

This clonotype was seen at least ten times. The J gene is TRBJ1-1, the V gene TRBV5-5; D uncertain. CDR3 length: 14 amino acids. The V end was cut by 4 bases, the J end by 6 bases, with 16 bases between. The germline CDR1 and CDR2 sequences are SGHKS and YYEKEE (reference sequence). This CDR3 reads CASSPIGRFAEAFF. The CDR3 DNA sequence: TGTGCCAGCAGCCCAATAGGGAGGTTTGCTGAAGCTTTCTTT.

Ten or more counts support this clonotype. CDR3 residues: CASSSAGGGSTEAFF. Written as DNA, the CDR3 is TGTGCCAGCAGCTCTGCGGGAGGTGGGTCGACTGAAGCTTTCTTT. The gene calls are TRBV5-5 and TRBJ1-1; D remains unclear. The CDR3 sequence is 15 residues long. V was clipped by 3 bases and J by 5 bases, with 17 bases between them. Germline CDR1 is SGHKS and CDR2 is YYEKEE (reference sequence). Filled out from reference TRBV5-5 and TRBJ1-1, the complete variable domain reads DAGVTQSPTHLIKTRGQQVTLRCSPISGHKSVSWYQQVLGQGPQFIFQYYEKEERGRGNFPDRFSARQFPNYSSELNVNALLLGDSALYLCASSSAGGGSTEAFFGQGTRLTVV.

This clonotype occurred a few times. CDR3 sequence reads: CSARGRAGPGEQYF. The DNA for the CDR3 is TGCAGTGCTAGAGGCCGGGCTGGGCCGGGCGAGCAGTACTTC. The rearrangement links TRBV20-1 to TRBJ2-7; D not resolved. V shed 1 base and J shed 6 bases, with 16 bases lying between them. In germline, CDR1 is DFQATT, CDR2 SNEGSKA (reference sequence). The CDR3 runs to 14 residues.

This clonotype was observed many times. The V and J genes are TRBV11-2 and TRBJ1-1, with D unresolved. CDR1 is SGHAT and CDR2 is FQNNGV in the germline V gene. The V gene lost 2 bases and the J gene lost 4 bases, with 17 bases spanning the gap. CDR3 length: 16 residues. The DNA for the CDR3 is TGTGCCAGCAGCTTATCCGGAAGGGTAGGCGGCACTGAAGCTTTCTTT. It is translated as CASSLSGRVGGTEAFF. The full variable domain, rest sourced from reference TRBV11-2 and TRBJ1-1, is EAGVAQSPRYKIIEKRQSVAFWCNPISGHATLYWYQQILGQGPKLLIQFQNNGVVDDSQLPKDRFSAERLKGVDSTLKIQPAKLEDSAVYLCASSLSGRVGGTEAFFGQGTRLTVV.

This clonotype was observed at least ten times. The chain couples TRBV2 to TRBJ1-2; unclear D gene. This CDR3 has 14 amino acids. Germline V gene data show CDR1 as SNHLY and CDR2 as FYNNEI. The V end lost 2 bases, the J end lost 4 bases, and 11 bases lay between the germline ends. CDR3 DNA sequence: TGTGCCAGCAGTGAATGGGTAGGGCCCTATGGCTACACCTTC. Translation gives CASSEWVGPYGYTF.

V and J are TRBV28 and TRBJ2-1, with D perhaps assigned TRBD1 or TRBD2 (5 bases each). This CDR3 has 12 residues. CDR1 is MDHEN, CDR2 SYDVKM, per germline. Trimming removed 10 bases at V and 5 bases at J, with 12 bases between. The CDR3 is CATRGGDNEQFF. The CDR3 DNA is TGTGCCACCCGTGGGGGAGACAATGAGCAGTTCTTC.

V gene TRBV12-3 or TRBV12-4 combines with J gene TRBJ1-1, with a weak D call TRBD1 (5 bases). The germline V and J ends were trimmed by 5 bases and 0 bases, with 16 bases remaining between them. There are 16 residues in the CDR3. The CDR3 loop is CASSPPMGLMNTEAFF. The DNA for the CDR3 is TGTGCCAGCAGTCCTCCGATGGGGCTAATGAACACTGAAGCTTTCTTT.

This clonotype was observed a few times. The CDR3 nucleotides read TGTGCCAGCAGTACGGACAGGGTTCGGACTGAAGCTTTCTTT. Translating it yields CASSTDRVRTEAFF. The chain links TRBV12-3 or TRBV12-4 to TRBJ1-1; TRBD1 agrees at 8 bases. There are 14 residues in the CDR3. Trimming removed 5 bases from V and 5 bases from J; junction bases left unmatched: 7.

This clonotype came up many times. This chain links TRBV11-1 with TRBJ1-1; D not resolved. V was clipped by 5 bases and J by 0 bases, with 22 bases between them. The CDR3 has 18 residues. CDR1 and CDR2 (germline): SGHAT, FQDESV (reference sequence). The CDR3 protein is CASSLDTLVIGVNTEAFF. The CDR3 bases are TGTGCCAGCAGCCTCGACACGCTCGTGATCGGCGTGAACACTGAAGCTTTCTTT.

The CDR3 nucleotides are TGCGCCAGCAGCTTATTAACTAGCGGGGGGGCCGGGTACGAGCAGTACTTC. Translating it yields CASSLLTSGGAGYEQYF. The J gene is TRBJ2-7, the V gene TRBV5-1, with 13 nucleotides matching TRBD2. In germline, CDR1 is SGHRS, CDR2 YFSETQ. Trimming took 2 bases from V and 4 from J; bases not matched to a gene: 9. The length of the CDR3 is 17 residues.

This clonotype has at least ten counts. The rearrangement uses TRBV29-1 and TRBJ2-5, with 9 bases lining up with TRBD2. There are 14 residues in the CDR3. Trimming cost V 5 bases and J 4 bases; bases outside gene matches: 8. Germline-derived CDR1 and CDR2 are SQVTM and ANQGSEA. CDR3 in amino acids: CSVLGLAGRETQYF. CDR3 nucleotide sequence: TGCAGCGTTTTGGGCCTAGCGGGAAGAGAGACCCAGTACTTC.

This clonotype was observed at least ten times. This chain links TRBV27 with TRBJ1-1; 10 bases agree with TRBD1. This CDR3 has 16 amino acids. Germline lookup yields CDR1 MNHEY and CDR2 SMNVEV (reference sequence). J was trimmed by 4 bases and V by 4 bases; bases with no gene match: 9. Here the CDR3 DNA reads TGTGCCAGCAGTTCAGGACAGGGGGAGCGAGGCACTGAAGCTTTCTTT. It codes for CASSSGQGERGTEAFF.

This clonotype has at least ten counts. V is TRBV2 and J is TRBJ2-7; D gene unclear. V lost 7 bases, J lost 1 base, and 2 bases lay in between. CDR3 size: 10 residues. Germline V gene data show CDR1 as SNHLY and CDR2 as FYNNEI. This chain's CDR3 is CASKSYEQYF. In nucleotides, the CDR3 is TGTGCCAGCAAATCCTACGAGCAGTACTTC.

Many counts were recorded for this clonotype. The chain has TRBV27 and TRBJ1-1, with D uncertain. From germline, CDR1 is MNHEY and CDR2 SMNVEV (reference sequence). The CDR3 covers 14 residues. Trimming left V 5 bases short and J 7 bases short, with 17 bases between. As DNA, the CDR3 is TGTGCCAGCAGTCAGGCCGGACTGGACGGTGAAGCTTTCTTT. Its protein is CASSQAGLDGEAFF.